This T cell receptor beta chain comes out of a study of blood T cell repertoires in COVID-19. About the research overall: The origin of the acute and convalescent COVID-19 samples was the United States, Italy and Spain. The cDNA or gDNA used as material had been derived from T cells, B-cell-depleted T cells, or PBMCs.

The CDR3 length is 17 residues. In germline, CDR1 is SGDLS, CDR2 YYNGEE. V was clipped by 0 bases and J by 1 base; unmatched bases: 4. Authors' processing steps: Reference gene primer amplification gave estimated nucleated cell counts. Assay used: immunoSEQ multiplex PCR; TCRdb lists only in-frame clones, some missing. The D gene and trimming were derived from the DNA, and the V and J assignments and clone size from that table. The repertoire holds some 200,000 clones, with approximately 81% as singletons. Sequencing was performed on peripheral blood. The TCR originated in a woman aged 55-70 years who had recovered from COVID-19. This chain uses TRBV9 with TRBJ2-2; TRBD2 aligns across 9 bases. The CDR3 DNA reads TGTGCCAGCAGCGTAGGGAGCGGGGGGTGGAACACCGGGGAGCTGTTTTTT. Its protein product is CASSVGSGGWNTGELFF.